Listed below are T cell receptor beta chains from one sample, sequenced in a study of regulatory T cells in long-lasting Graves disease. TCRdb called the multiplex PCR reads again in MiXCR, with one record for every CDR3 protein. The sample holds hundreds of thousands of distinct CDR3 sequences, roughly 15% seen once. This sample was shared with a second study, whose subject was T cells in Graves' hyperthyroidism and ophthalmopathy.

Sequenced here: peripheral blood mononuclear cells (PBMCs), sampled at new diagnosis, from a patient treated with antithyroid drugs. The origin of the receptors is a woman in her forties with Graves disease. Both conserved end residues are part of each CDR3. Each record gives: D gene, V gene, J gene, clone size, CDR3 DNA, CDR3 protein. D genes are given only for firm matches. The size field is filled for only some rows; it gives once, few, many or a size class.

NA	TRBV28	TRBJ1-2	many	TGTGCCAGCAGTTTATGGGTCAAGGAATCAGCCCTGGGCTATGGCTACACCTTC	CASSLWVKESALGYGYTF
TRBD2	TRBV28	TRBJ2-3	NA	TGTGCCAGCAACCTCGAGGGGGGCGGGACTAGCCTTACGACAGATACGCAGTATTTT	CASNLEGGGTSLTTDTQYF
TRBD2	TRBV7-2	TRBJ2-1	many	TGTGCCAGCAGGAGACTAGCGGGAGGAAACAATGAGCAGTTCTTC	CASRRLAGGNNEQFF
TRBD2	TRBV24-1	TRBJ2-2	many	TGTGCCACCAGTGAACATAGAGCGGGACTCACCCGATCTAACACCGGGGAGCTGTTTTTT	CATSEHRAGLTRSNTGELFF
NA	TRBV12-3/TRBV12-4	TRBJ2-1	many	TGTGCCAGCAGCCCAATCGCCCAGTTGTTGGGTGAGCAGTTCTTC	CASSPIAQLLGEQFF
TRBD1	TRBV20-1	TRBJ2-5	few	TGCAGTGCGATAGGACAGGGTCAACTAGAGACCCAGTACTTC	CSAIGQGQLETQYF
TRBD1	TRBV20-1	TRBJ2-3	many	TGCAGTGCTAGTCCGGGACAGGGCCACACAGATACGCAGTATTTT	CSASPGQGHTDTQYF
TRBD2	TRBV20-1	TRBJ2-1	NA	TGCAGTGCTCCGAGGACTAGCGGGTACAATGAGCAGTTCTTC	CSAPRTSGYNEQFF
NA	TRBV7-3	TRBJ1-3	NA	TGTGCCAGCAGCCCATTGGGGTATGAGGGAACCCGCCCAGGCTCTGGAAACACCATATATTTT	CASSPLGYEGTRPGSGNTIYF
TRBD2	TRBV7-8	TRBJ2-7	NA	TGTGCCAGCAGCTTAGGGCTAGCGGATATCTACGAGCAGTACTTC	CASSLGLADIYEQYF
NA	TRBV28	TRBJ1-3	many	TGTGCCAGCAGTTTACAGGGCGGTAGTGGAAACACCATATATTTT	CASSLQGGSGNTIYF